The present entry profiles one T cell receptor beta chain with its context. What it binds is not known. The germline V and J ends were trimmed by 5 bases and 9 bases, with 8 bases remaining between them. The germline V gene has CDR1 MNHEY and CDR2 SMNVEV (reference sequence). This CDR3 region has 11 residues. The sort gate was single viable CD3+CD4+CD8-CD45RO+ cells for memory CD4+ T cells. CD4+ T cells were isolated by positive magnetic selection. This sample was included in a study of memory CD4+ T cells and cytomegalovirus serostatus. Study-wide results and caveats: Repertoires predicted CMV serostatus with median bootstrapped AUC of about 0.95. Of roughly 180 reported CMV TCRbeta sequences, under 70 were found in memory CD4+ repertoires.

In the original workflow: After removing out-of-frame reads, over 2 million distinct TCRbeta sequences remained. Assay used: immunoSEQ multiplex PCR; TCRdb lists only in-frame clones, some missing. V and J calls and clone size follow that table, whereas D and trimming were derived from the DNA. This sample yields about 58,000 clones, of which under 90% are seen a single time; about 0.48% belongs to the top ten. The chain is built from TRBV27 and TRBJ2-1; no clear D gene. The sequenced sample was memory CD4+ T cells from blood. The sequence derives from an adult in good health and CMV-seronegative. Some clones in this sample may be carry-over from other donors' samples. The CDR3 sequence: CASSKNTEQFF. The DNA of the CDR3 is TGTGCCAGCAGTAAGAACACTGAGCAGTTCTTC.